The 11 T cell receptor beta chains in this list originate from one sample, sequenced in a study of cytotoxic CD8 clonotypes in ibrutinib-treated CLL. Clones were sequenced by immunoSEQ multiplex PCR, and TCRdb holds only the in-frame ones, with some missing. The sample has 110,000 to 150,000 clones; 79% are singletons. The sequencing here drew on PBMCs, taken after 12 months of ibrutinib treatment. These receptors were obtained from a human donor with chronic lymphocytic leukemia.

CDR3 DNA sequence: TGTGCCAGCAGCCCCGGCGACAGATCTCTCACAGATACGCAGTATTTT. Its translation: CASSPGDRSLTDTQYF. J is TRBJ2-3 and V is TRBV28; tentatively, D is TRBD1 (5 bases). Per germline, CDR1 MDHEN and CDR2 SYDVKM. CDR3 size: 16 residues. V was pared by 6 bases and J by 2 bases, with 18 bases between.

V is TRBV10-3 and J is TRBJ2-5, with D possibly TRBD1 on 5 matching bases. The germline gives CDR1 ENHRY, CDR2 SYGVKD. CDR3 length: 14 amino acids. Between the trimmed V and J ends, which lost 2 bases and 1 base, there was a span of 8 bases. DNA of the CDR3: TGTGCCATCAGTGAGGGACAACCCCAAGAGACCCAGTACTTC. Translated: CAISEGQPQETQYF.

V usage is TRBV7-2 and J usage is TRBJ1-2; D unclear. V was pared by 2 bases and J by 2 bases, with 6 bases between. Germline V CDR1 and CDR2: SGHTA, FQGNSA. There are 13 residues in the CDR3. This chain's CDR3 is CASSLSWNYGYTF. The CDR3, as DNA: TGTGCCAGCAGCTTATCGTGGAACTATGGCTACACCTTC.

The chain recombines TRBV4-1 with TRBJ2-1, with TRBD2 as a possible D gene (5 bases). V lost 1 base and J lost 10, with 11 bases in between. CDR1 MGHRA and CDR2 YSYEKL come from the germline V gene. The length of the CDR3 is 13 residues. Written as DNA, the CDR3 is TGCGCCAGCAGCCAAGCTATCCAGCGGGAGCAGTTCTTC. Translation: CASSQAIQREQFF.

The CDR3 is CASSLFRTSGNTGELFF. The CDR3 DNA reads TGTGCCAGCAGCTTATTCAGGACTAGCGGGAACACCGGGGAGCTGTTTTTT. The gene calls are TRBV7-9 and TRBJ2-2; 10 bases line up with TRBD2. The germline V gene encodes CDR1 SEHNR and CDR2 FQNEAQ (reference sequence). Trimming removed 2 bases from V and 1 base from J; junction bases left unmatched: 4. The CDR3 has 17 amino acids.

The rearrangement joins TRBV6-1 to TRBJ1-1; a possible D gene is TRBD1 (6 bases). Per germline, CDR1 MNHNS and CDR2 SASEGT. This CDR3 has 16 residues. Trimming removed 0 bases from V and 11 bases from J, with 22 bases in between. The CDR3 DNA follows: TGTGCCAGCAGTGAAGCGGGTAGCGGGGGCCGAAACCCGGCTTTCTTT. Amino acid sequence: CASSEAGSGGRNPAFF.

The chain joins TRBV4-3 to TRBJ1-1, with D perhaps matching TRBD1 (6 bases). The CDR3 has 17 amino acids. The germline V and J ends were trimmed by 8 bases and 0 bases, with 22 bases remaining between them. Per germline, CDR1 LGHNA and CDR2 YSLEER. The CDR3 loop is CASRLNHRDSVNTEAFF. The CDR3 nucleotides read TGCGCCAGCCGTTTAAACCACAGGGATAGCGTGAACACTGAAGCTTTCTTT.

This clone was counted a few times. V usage is TRBV5-5 and J usage is TRBJ1-5, with unresolved D. Per the germline V gene, CDR1 is SGHKS and CDR2 is YYEKEE (reference sequence). Trimming took 5 bases from V and 7 from J, leaving 19 bases between them. The CDR3 extends over 15 amino acids. The CDR3 DNA reads as TGTGCCAGCAGGAATCACCCAGACGGTAACCAGCCCCAGCATTTT. Encoded protein: CASRNHPDGNQPQHF. The whole variable domain, filled in from reference TRBV5-5 and TRBJ1-5, reads DAGVTQSPTHLIKTRGQQVTLRCSPISGHKSVSWYQQVLGQGPQFIFQYYEKEERGRGNFPDRFSARQFPNYSSELNVNALLLGDSALYLCASRNHPDGNQPQHFGDGTRLSIL.

This chain joins TRBV7-8 and TRBJ2-3; D unclear. CDR3 size: 16 residues. The germline V gene has CDR1 SGHVS and CDR2 FQNEAQ. The V gene lost 0 bases and the J gene lost 0 bases, with 10 bases spanning the gap. Written as DNA, the CDR3 is TGTGCCAGCAGCTTAGCCACAGTCACTAGCACAGATACGCAGTATTTT. Its protein is CASSLATVTSTDTQYF.

The chain carries TRBV7-2 and TRBJ2-7, with TRBD2 matching over 12 bases. The CDR3 has 14 residues. V lost 1 base and J lost 6; bases outside the gene matches: 1. Germline-derived CDR1 and CDR2 are SGHTA and FQGNSA. The CDR3, as DNA: TGTGCCAGCAGCTTAGAACTAGCGGGAGGCGAGCAGTACTTC. Protein sequence: CASSLELAGGEQYF.

The CDR3: CASSLAQVGTWTSGYFNEQFF. Here the CDR3 DNA reads TGTGCCAGCAGCTTAGCGCAAGTCGGAACTTGGACTAGCGGGTATTTCAATGAGCAGTTCTTC. This chain joins TRBV7-8 and TRBJ2-1; 11 nucleotides line up with TRBD2. The CDR3 totals 21 residues. From germline, CDR1 is SGHVS and CDR2 FQNEAQ. Trimming took 0 bases from V and 6 from J; bases not matched to a gene: 19.